The rows below give T cell receptor beta chains drawn from one sample of a study of cytomegalovirus exposure and HLA in healthy donors. Libraries were prepared by immunoSEQ multiplex PCR; TCRdb keeps only in-frame clonotypes and omits some of them. The top ten hold approximately 5% of the sample, which has around 130,000 clones, around 8.5% seen once. Sequences were obtained from PBMCs. These receptors were obtained from a man aged 40-55 years in good health and CMV-seronegative. CDR3s leave out the opening cysteine and the closing phenylalanine or tryptophan. Fields, in order: J gene, V gene, D gene, CDR3 protein. D genes are given only for firm matches.

J: TRBJ2-7
V: TRBV19
D: -
CDR3: ASSLQGTVGEQY

J: TRBJ2-2
V: TRBV7-2
D: TRBD1
CDR3: ASSYRGLGWDRNTGELF

J: TRBJ2-7
V: TRBV5-1
D: TRBD1
CDR3: ASRGTGVYEQY

J: TRBJ2-7
V: TRBV28
D: TRBD1
CDR3: ASSPLRQGSYEQY

J: TRBJ2-1
V: TRBV28
D: -
CDR3: ASTEGGVTYNEQF

J: TRBJ2-7
V: TRBV6-5
D: TRBD1
CDR3: ASSYSGQVSYEQY

J: TRBJ1-2
V: TRBV19
D: -
CDR3: ASSLYGYT

J: TRBJ2-3
V: TRBV9
D: TRBD2
CDR3: ASSVAGGSDTQY

J: TRBJ2-3
V: TRBV5-6
D: TRBD2
CDR3: ASSSLAGTDTQY

J: TRBJ1-1
V: TRBV19
D: -
CDR3: ASNAGQRNTEAF

J: TRBJ2-5
V: TRBV27
D: -
CDR3: ASSLMLAETQY

J: TRBJ1-2
V: TRBV19
D: -
CDR3: ASVQAAYGYT

J: TRBJ1-4
V: TRBV6-6
D: TRBD1
CDR3: ASSYPGQGNEKLF

J: TRBJ2-7
V: TRBV5-1
D: TRBD1
CDR3: ASRLGPGTEAYEQY

J: TRBJ1-6
V: TRBV19
D: TRBD1
CDR3: ASSISTGAGSPLH

J: TRBJ2-7
V: TRBV6-5
D: TRBD1
CDR3: ASTEQGALYEQY

J: TRBJ2-7
V: TRBV2
D: TRBD2
CDR3: ATSTSGSYEQY

J: TRBJ2-2
V: TRBV4-2
D: TRBD2
CDR3: ASSQDYGEGIGELF

J: TRBJ1-1
V: TRBV6-6
D: -
CDR3: ASSTDLNTEAF

J: TRBJ2-5
V: TRBV7-9
D: TRBD1
CDR3: ASSQGRETQY

J: TRBJ1-6
V: TRBV6-5
D: -
CDR3: ASSYGGSSYNSPLH

J: TRBJ2-3
V: TRBV5-1
D: TRBD1
CDR3: ASSTTGIDTDTQY

J: TRBJ2-5
V: TRBV20-1
D: -
CDR3: SATKAETQY

J: TRBJ1-2
V: TRBV7-2
D: TRBD1
CDR3: ASSLTGTGGIYGYT

J: TRBJ2-7
V: TRBV4-1
D: -
CDR3: ASSPAVNYEQY